This T cell receptor beta chain was found in a study of blood T cell repertoires in COVID-19. Authors' processing steps: Reference gene primer amplification gave nucleated cell count estimates. Sequenced by immunoSEQ multiplex PCR; TCRdb stores in-frame clones only, minus some. That table supplies the V and J calls and clone size; D and trimming were determined from the DNA. This sample has about 270,000 clones, with roughly 86% found just once. The CDR3 has 13 residues. The V end lost 9 bases, the J end lost 1 base, and 13 bases lay between the germline ends. Germline CDR1 SGHNT, CDR2 YENEEA. V gene TRBV11-3 combines with J gene TRBJ2-7; D perhaps matches TRBD1 (6 bases). The sequenced sample was PBMCs or T cells enriched from blood (not recorded which). The TCR originated in a woman aged 18 to 35 who had recovered from COVID-19. CDR3 in amino acids: CASATGQSYEQYF. The CDR3 bases are TGTGCCAGTGCGACAGGTCAATCCTACGAGCAGTACTTC.